This TCR beta chain was profiled in a study of blood T cell repertoires in COVID-19. CDR3 size: 15 residues. Germline V CDR1 and CDR2: LNHDA, SQIVND (reference sequence). V gave up 5 bases and J gave up 1 base; unmatched junction bases: 4. This clone was recorded a few times. Sequencing was performed with immunoSEQ multiplex PCR; in TCRdb, only in-frame clones are kept and a portion is missing. This repertoire shows 45,000 to 50,000 clones, around 84% found once; its top ten account for around 2.6%. The receptor was derived from a woman aged 80 or over with COVID-19, enrolled during active disease. The chain employs TRBV19 and TRBJ2-3, with 9 positions matching TRBD1. Specimen: peripheral blood. CDR3 sequence: CASSFRTGGTDTQYF. The CDR3 region has the DNA TGTGCCAGTAGTTTCAGGACAGGGGGCACAGATACGCAGTATTTT.